These 18 T cell receptor beta chains came from one sample sequenced in a study of shared clonotypes between healthy human individuals. The method was immunoSEQ multiplex PCR; TCRdb's version includes in-frame clones alone and lacks a portion of them. This sample has fewer than 600,000 clones; around 77% occur once, and the top ten carry around 13%. Sequencing was done on a sample of PBMCs. The origin of the receptors is a middle-aged woman in good health. Some clones in this sample may be carry-over from other donors' samples.

The chain carries TRBV5-1 and TRBJ2-5; TRBD2 might be the D (5 bases). The CDR3 consists of 16 residues. V lost 2 bases and J 5 bases, leaving 19 bases between the germline ends. Germline CDR1 reads SGHRS; CDR2 reads YFSETQ. The CDR3 here is CASSFLLTSERETQYF. CDR3 coding DNA: TGCGCCAGCAGCTTCCTACTCACTAGTGAGAGGGAGACCCAGTACTTC.

This clone was seen more than once but under ten times. The chain employs TRBV18 and TRBJ2-7; perhaps TRBD2 as D (5 bases). Germline lookup yields CDR1 KGHSH and CDR2 LQKENI. The CDR3 loop spans 13 amino acids. Trimming cost V 4 bases and J 10 bases, with 17 bases left between them. The DNA of the CDR3 is TGTGCCAGCTCACTCTTTGAGGGTAGCGAACAGTACTTC. It encodes CASSLFEGSEQYF.

The chain recombines TRBV30 with TRBJ2-2; 7 nucleotides line up with TRBD1. Germline lookup yields CDR1 GTSNPN and CDR2 SVGIG (reference sequence). CDR3 length: 16 residues. V trimming: 0 bases; J trimming: 3 bases; junction bases outside the gene matches: 7. The DNA of the CDR3 is TGTGCCTGGAGTGTAAACAGGGGTTGGGACACCGGGGAGCTGTTTTTT. Translation gives CAWSVNRGWDTGELFF.

The chain combines TRBV7-2 with TRBJ2-1, with D hard to call. Per germline, CDR1 SGHTA and CDR2 FQGNSA. CDR3 length equals 15 residues. Trimming cost V 5 bases and J 4 bases, with 15 bases left between them. CDR3 DNA: TGTGCCAGCAGCCTCGTACAAGTGTCGTACAATGAGCAGTTCTTC. The encoded protein is CASSLVQVSYNEQFF.

This rearrangement joins TRBV7-8 to TRBJ2-1; D may be TRBD2 (5 bases). From germline, CDR1 is SGHVS and CDR2 FQNEAQ. V was pared by 5 bases and J by 1 base, with 9 bases between. The CDR3 is made up of 14 amino acids. The CDR3 loop is CASSDRGSYNEQFF. CDR3 DNA sequence: TGTGCCAGCAGCGATAGAGGGTCCTACAATGAGCAGTTCTTC.

The genes are TRBV30 and TRBJ1-5; the match to TRBD1 covers 7 bases. The CDR3 is 12 residues long. After removal of 7 bases from V and 3 bases from J, the junction contained 3 bases not matched to a gene. The germline gives CDR1 GTSNPN, CDR2 SVGIG (reference sequence). The CDR3 spells CASGQINQPQHF. DNA for the CDR3: TGTGCCTCGGGACAGATCAATCAGCCCCAGCATTTT.

J is TRBJ1-5 and V is TRBV19, with D possibly matching TRBD1 (5 bases). The CDR3 runs 16 residues. Germline V gives CDR1 LNHDA, CDR2 SQIVND (reference sequence). Trimming pared 3 bases from V and 0 bases from J, leaving 12 bases between. Written as DNA, the CDR3 is TGTGCCAGTAGTATGTCGGGCAGGGCTAGCAATCAGCCCCAGCATTTT. It encodes CASSMSGRASNQPQHF.

The chain joins TRBV4-2 to TRBJ2-3, with TRBD1 as a possible D gene (6 bases). This CDR3 has 16 residues. The V and J ends lost 1 base and 4 bases respectively, with 15 bases between them. Germline V gives CDR1 LGHNA, CDR2 YNFKEQ. The CDR3 DNA follows: TGTGCCAGCAGCCAAGTATCAGGGGTGTTCTCAGATACGCAGTATTTT. Its translation is CASSQVSGVFSDTQYF.

The chain has TRBV30 and TRBJ1-1; no clear D. Germline V gene data show CDR1 as GTSNPN and CDR2 as SVGIG (reference sequence). V lost 4 bases and J lost 1, with 4 bases in between. The CDR3 length is 11 residues. The CDR3 loop reads CAWNTNTEAFF. In DNA form, the CDR3 reads TGTGCCTGGAATACGAACACTGAAGCTTTCTTT. The full variable domain, in which reference TRBV30 and TRBJ1-1 provide the parts outside the CDR3, is SQTIHQWPATLVQPVGSPLSLECTVEGTSNPNLYWYRQAAGRGLQLLFYSVGIGQISSEVPQNLSASRPQDRQFILSSKKLLLSDSGFYLCAWNTNTEAFFGQGTRLTVV.

This chain connects TRBV11-2 to TRBJ2-7; 7 bases match TRBD1. This CDR3 contains 15 residues. Germline CDR1 SGHAT, CDR2 FQNNGV. J lost 0 bases, V lost 5 bases, and 7 bases had no gene match. The CDR3 loop is CASSGTTGSSYEQYF. The CDR3 nucleotides are TGTGCCAGCAGCGGAACGACAGGGAGCTCCTACGAGCAGTACTTC. The variable domain in full, completed from reference TRBV11-2 and TRBJ2-7, reads EAGVAQSPRYKIIEKRQSVAFWCNPISGHATLYWYQQILGQGPKLLIQFQNNGVVDDSQLPKDRFSAERLKGVDSTLKIQPAKLEDSAVYLCASSGTTGSSYEQYFGPGTRLTVT.

The V call is TRBV7-8, the J call TRBJ1-2, with unresolved D. The V and J ends lost 5 bases and 1 base respectively, with 11 bases between them. This CDR3 spans 14 amino acids. Germline CDR1 is SGHVS and CDR2 is FQNEAQ. CDR3 nucleotide sequence: TGTGCCAGCAGCGCTAGCCTTATTAACTATGGCTACACCTTC. It codes for CASSASLINYGYTF.

Note on this clone: A single base is all that separates this from a far larger clone, so a read error is likely. The CDR3 loop is CAWSALTGVYPYEQYF. Here the CDR3 DNA reads TGTGCCTGGAGTGCCTTGACAGGGGTCTACCCCTACGAGCAGTACTTC. The chain uses TRBV30 and TRBJ2-5, with TRBD1 matching 8 bases. The closer fit of TRBJ2-7 to the DNA end suggests the J call may be wrong. The germline CDR1 and CDR2 sequences are GTSNPN and SVGIG (reference sequence). The length of the CDR3 is 16 residues.

This clone was detected a few times. One base away lies a much larger clone, so this may be a sequencing read error. This sequence joins TRBV25-1 and TRBJ1-4; D possibly corresponds to TRBD1 (6 bases). Germline CDR1 and CDR2: MGHDK and SYGVNS. This CDR3 has 12 residues. Trimming cost V 4 bases and J 16 bases, with 16 bases left between them. The DNA of the CDR3 is TGTGCCAGCAGTGGTCGGTCAGGACAGCCGTTTTTT. This encodes CASSGRSGQPFF.

This clone was detected many times. The sample has other DNA sequences that encode this CDR3 too. The chain recombines TRBV7-2 with TRBJ2-3; 8 positions match TRBD2. Trimming at V came to 0 bases and at J to 4 bases, leaving 3 bases not matched to a gene. This CDR3 has 15 amino acids. Germline assignment: CDR1 SGHTA and CDR2 FQGNSA. The chain's CDR3 is CASSLAAGVADTQYF. In DNA form, the CDR3 reads TGTGCCAGCAGCTTAGCAGCGGGAGTAGCAGATACGCAGTATTTT.

The sample holds one count of this clone. The chain joins TRBV11-2 to TRBJ2-5, with D maybe TRBD1 (6 bases). The V end lost 3 bases, the J end lost 6 bases, and 14 bases lay between the germline ends. This CDR3 has 14 residues. Germline assignment: CDR1 SGHAT and CDR2 FQNNGV. DNA of the CDR3: TGTGCCAGCAGCTTCCCAGGGGAAGGAAAGACCCAGTACTTC. This gives the protein CASSFPGEGKTQYF.

This sequence joins TRBV10-2 and TRBJ2-3; 7 positions agree with TRBD1. The assigned J gene may be wrong: the sequence end matches TRBJ1-5 better. The germline V gene has CDR1 WSHSY and CDR2 SAAADI. The CDR3 contains 13 residues. The CDR3 sequence: CASTGQVSDTQHF. The CDR3 DNA reads TGCGCCAGCACTGGACAGGTTTCAGATACGCAGCATTTT.

This clone has just one count. The V call is TRBV7-2, the J call TRBJ2-5, with D possibly being TRBD1 (5 bases). The DNA end favors TRBJ2-7, so the J call may be wrong. This CDR3 comprises 14 residues. The V gene's germline CDR1 is SGHTA and CDR2 FQGNSA. The chain's CDR3 is CASSFFDRSYEQYF. The CDR3 coding sequence is TGTGCCAGCAGTTTCTTTGACAGATCCTACGAGCAGTACTTC.

The V gene is TRBV28, the J gene TRBJ2-7; TRBD2 matches at 9 bases. This CDR3 contains 14 residues. CDR1 and CDR2 (germline): MDHEN, SYDVKM. V lost 4 bases, J lost 4 bases, and 5 bases stayed unmatched. CDR3 bases: TGTGCCAGCAGTTCAGCGGGAGGAAAGTACGAGCAGTACTTC. Protein sequence: CASSSAGGKYEQYF. The full variable domain, in which reference TRBV28 and TRBJ2-7 provide the parts outside the CDR3, is DVKVTQSSRYLVKRTGEKVFLECVQDMDHENMFWYRQDPGLGLRLIYFSYDVKMKEKGDIPEGYSVSREKKERFSLILESASTNQTSMYLCASSSAGGKYEQYFGPGTRLTVT.